The 18 T cell receptor beta chains listed next were all sequenced from one sample in a study of shared clonotypes between healthy human individuals. Libraries were prepared by immunoSEQ multiplex PCR; TCRdb keeps only in-frame clonotypes and omits some of them. The sample includes 980,000 or so clones, 70% to 85% of them seen just once. The sample taken for sequencing was memory CD4+ T cells sorted from blood. Subset defined: CD45RA-negative fraction. The receptors come from a man between 18 and 35 years old in good health.

The chain combines TRBV15 with TRBJ2-5; possibly TRBD2 for D (6 bases). In germline, CDR1 is LNHNV, CDR2 YYDKDF (reference sequence). The ends were cut back, 4 bases at V and 2 bases at J, with 14 bases in the middle. The CDR3 sequence is 15 residues long. CDR3 sequence reads: CATSNNGGYQETQYF. The CDR3 DNA follows: TGTGCCACCAGCAATAACGGGGGTTATCAAGAGACCCAGTACTTC.

This rearrangement joins TRBV5-5 to TRBJ2-4; D might be TRBD2 (5 bases). The CDR3 runs to 14 residues. The germline V gene encodes CDR1 SGHKS and CDR2 YYEKEE (reference sequence). The CDR3 DNA sequence: TGTGCTAGTCATTACGGGGTAGACAAAAACATTCAGTACTTC. Its protein is CASHYGVDKNIQYF.

This chain links TRBV19 with TRBJ1-5; possible D gene TRBD1, 5 bases. The germline CDR1 and CDR2 sequences are LNHDA and SQIVND (reference sequence). The V end was cut by 7 bases, the J end by 6 bases, with 13 bases between. The CDR3 is 13 residues long. The CDR3: CASKGYGAQPQHF. In DNA, the CDR3 is TGTGCCAGTAAAGGGTATGGGGCTCAGCCCCAGCATTTT. Full variable domain (remainder filled in from reference TRBV19 and TRBJ1-5): DGGITQSPKYLFRKEGQNVTLSCEQNLNHDAMYWYRQDPGQGLRLIYYSQIVNDFQKGDIAEGYSVSREKKESFPLTVTSAQKNPTAFYLCASKGYGAQPQHFGDGTRLSIL.

This clone was seen once. CDR3 bases: TGCGCCAGCAGCTTGGATGGTGTTGGAAACACCATATATTTT. It translates to CASSLDGVGNTIYF. The chain carries TRBV5-1 and TRBJ1-3; D is undetermined. Trimming took off 0 bases at V and 3 bases at J, with 7 bases between the two ends. Looked up from germline, CDR1 is SGHRS and CDR2 is YFSETQ. The CDR3 contains 14 residues.

There are a few counts of this clone. The chain carries TRBV15 and TRBJ2-5; D could derive from TRBD1 or TRBD2 (5 bases each). Trimming removed 0 bases at V and 6 bases at J, with 14 bases between. The CDR3 totals 15 residues. Germline CDR1 is LNHNV and CDR2 is YYDKDF (reference sequence). CDR3 residues: CATSRDWGSRQTQYF. In DNA form, the CDR3 reads TGTGCCACCAGCAGAGATTGGGGGTCCAGGCAGACCCAGTACTTC. Full variable domain (remainder filled in from reference TRBV15 and TRBJ2-5): DAMVIQNPRYQVTQFGKPVTLSCSQTLNHNVMYWYQQKSSQAPKLLFHYYDKDFNNEADTPDNFQSRRPNTSFCFLDIRSPGLGDTAMYLCATSRDWGSRQTQYFGPGTRLLVL.

The chain uses TRBV6-1 and TRBJ2-7, with 11 nucleotides matching TRBD1. The V and J ends lost 8 bases and 5 bases, in that order; junction bases with no gene match: 5. Germline V lookup: CDR1 MNHNS, CDR2 SASEGT. CDR3 length equals 13 residues. Here the CDR3 reads CASDRDRGDEQYF. CDR3 DNA sequence: TGTGCCAGCGACCGGGACAGGGGGGACGAGCAGTACTTC.

The rearrangement uses TRBV4-1 and TRBJ2-1; 11 nucleotides align to TRBD2. Germline CDR1 and CDR2: MGHRA and YSYEKL. After removal of 5 bases from V and 5 bases from J, the junction contained 5 bases not matched to a gene. The CDR3 length is 15 residues. The DNA of the CDR3 is TGCGCCAGCAGCTCCCGACTAGCGGGAAACAATGAGCAGTTCTTC. Translated: CASSSRLAGNNEQFF.

This rearrangement joins TRBV5-6 to TRBJ2-7, with D unclear. Per germline, CDR1 SGHDT and CDR2 YYEEEE. This CDR3 is built from 14 residues. V gave up 4 bases and J gave up 0 bases, with 11 bases separating them. CDR3: CASSPTGRSYEQYF. The CDR3 nucleotides read TGTGCCAGCAGCCCGACGGGCCGCTCCTACGAGCAGTACTTC.

This chain links TRBV7-3 with TRBJ2-2; 9 bases align to TRBD2. The germline V gene has CDR1 SGHTA and CDR2 FQGTGA. J was trimmed by 4 bases and V by 1 base; bases with no gene match: 13. This CDR3 contains 19 residues. As DNA, the CDR3 is TGTGCCAGCAGCTTAAGTTCGGCTAGCGGGGTACAGAGCACCGGGGAGCTGTTTTTT. This translates into CASSLSSASGVQSTGELFF.

This chain uses TRBV7-2 with TRBJ2-7; D uncertain. Germline V gives CDR1 SGHTA, CDR2 FQGNSA. This CDR3 is built from 14 residues. V gave up 4 bases and J gave up 0 bases, with 10 bases separating them. The DNA for the CDR3 is TGTGCCAGCAGCTCAAGGACGCTCTCCTACGAGCAGTACTTC. Encoded protein: CASSSRTLSYEQYF.

The chain uses TRBV6-1 and TRBJ1-1; TRBD1 is a possible D gene (5 bases). V was cut by 4 bases and J by 1 base, with 7 bases left in between. The CDR3 spans 13 residues. CDR1 and CDR2 from the germline V gene are MNHNS and SASEGT. The CDR3 is CASSVQANTEAFF. In nucleotides, the CDR3 is TGTGCCAGCAGTGTACAGGCGAACACTGAAGCTTTCTTT.

The chain joins TRBV15 to TRBJ1-3, with D possibly matching TRBD1 (5 bases). Trimming cost V 0 bases and J 1 base, with 13 bases left between them. The CDR3 is 17 residues long. The germline V gene has CDR1 LNHNV and CDR2 YYDKDF (reference sequence). The CDR3 coding sequence is TGTGCCACCAGCAGAGATTCCCAGGGCATTTCTGGAAACACCATATATTTT. It translates to CATSRDSQGISGNTIYF.

This clone appeared a few times. For the CDR3, the DNA is TGTGCCAGCAACACCGGGACAGCCTTCAGCTATGGCTACACCTTC. It specifies CASNTGTAFSYGYTF. The chain combines TRBV6-1 with TRBJ1-2; TRBD1 aligns across 7 bases. Looked up from germline, CDR1 is MNHNS and CDR2 is SASEGT. J lost 4 bases, V lost 7 bases, and 12 bases had no gene match. CDR3 length: 15 residues.

The V call is TRBV10-1, the J call TRBJ2-3; D call uncertain. Germline V lookup: CDR1 WNHNN, CDR2 SYGVQD (reference sequence). V dropped 4 bases and J dropped 2 bases, with 10 bases sitting between them. The CDR3 spans 14 residues. The CDR3 nucleotides are TGCGCCAGCAGTGCATCATATTCCACAGATACGCAGTATTTT. It encodes CASSASYSTDTQYF.

The table lists this clone with many counts. The genes are TRBV10-1 and TRBJ1-3; the D is unclear. Germline V gives CDR1 WNHNN, CDR2 SYGVQD (reference sequence). The CDR3 has 16 amino acids. V shed 3 bases and J shed 0 bases, with 12 bases lying between them. CDR3 nucleotides: TGCGCCAGCAGTGAATACTTGACGGACTCTGGAAACACCATATATTTT. Translating gives CASSEYLTDSGNTIYF.

This clone was seen only once. V usage is TRBV7-8 and J usage is TRBJ1-3; D may be TRBD1 (6 bases). The CDR3 length is 15 residues. V was shortened by 2 bases and J by 4 bases, with 12 bases between the two germline ends. The germline CDR1 and CDR2 sequences are SGHVS and FQNEAQ. The CDR3 reads CASSLPTGPGNTIYF. The CDR3 DNA reads as TGTGCCAGCAGCTTACCGACAGGTCCCGGAAACACCATATATTTT.

This chain's CDR3 is CATSRDGVSNQPQHF. DNA for the CDR3: TGTGCCACCAGCAGAGATGGGGTGTCCAATCAGCCCCAGCATTTT. The chain employs TRBV15 and TRBJ1-5; D is unresolved. The CDR3 extends over 15 amino acids. Germline V lookup: CDR1 LNHNV, CDR2 YYDKDF (reference sequence). Trimming took 0 bases from V and 3 from J, leaving 9 bases between them. The full variable domain, in which reference TRBV15 and TRBJ1-5 provide the parts outside the CDR3, is DAMVIQNPRYQVTQFGKPVTLSCSQTLNHNVMYWYQQKSSQAPKLLFHYYDKDFNNEADTPDNFQSRRPNTSFCFLDIRSPGLGDTAMYLCATSRDGVSNQPQHFGDGTRLSIL.

This clone was found a few times. The sample has other DNA sequences that encode this CDR3 too. The V call is TRBV2, the J call TRBJ2-1, with TRBD2 as a possible D gene (6 bases). V gave up 8 bases and J gave up 3 bases, with 8 bases separating them. This CDR3 is built from 12 residues. The germline V gene encodes CDR1 SNHLY and CDR2 FYNNEI. The DNA of the CDR3 is TGTGCCAGCCGGAGGGACTACAATGAGCAGTTCTTC. Its translation is CASRRDYNEQFF.